These 9 T cell receptor beta chains originate from one sample sequenced in a study of CD8 T cells in ankylosing spondylitis. The study, taken as a whole, reports: Apparently characteristic of ankylosing spondylitis blood was a TCR beta motif (about 8 highly homologous variants).

Their antigens are not known. TCRdb reanalysed the 5' RACE reads using MiXCR and keeps one entry per CDR3 protein. The sample has approximately 540,000 distinct CDR3 sequences, about 12% seen once. Source material: blood, either unsorted or a sorted T cell fraction (not recorded which). All receptors derive from a male donor with ankylosing spondylitis.

Comments on this clonotype: A single base separates this from a much larger clone, so it may be a read error. This chain uses TRBV11-2 with TRBJ1-1, with D perhaps TRBD1 (6 bases). CDR1 and CDR2 from the germline V gene are SGHAT and FQNNGV. CDR3 size: 13 residues. In DNA form, the CDR3 reads TGTGCCAGCAGCTCCCAGGGGCCGGCTGATGCTTTCTTT. Its translation: CASSSQGPADAFF.

This clonotype was detected a few times. The chain couples TRBV9 to TRBJ2-5; D not resolved. This CDR3 has 14 residues. V lost 5 bases, J lost 1 base, and 12 bases lay in between. Germline V gene data show CDR1 as SGDLS and CDR2 as YYNGEE. The CDR3 DNA follows: TGTGCCAGCAGTGCCTTGGGATTCCAAGAGACCCAGTACTTC. It encodes CASSALGFQETQYF.

This clonotype was detected only a few times. The chain uses TRBV11-2 and TRBJ1-4, with 7 bases that match TRBD1. Germline CDR1 SGHAT, CDR2 FQNNGV. V lost 3 bases, J lost 8 bases, and 9 bases stayed unmatched. This CDR3 has 15 amino acids. As DNA, the CDR3 is TGTGCCAGCAGCTTTGGAGACAGGGACGGGGAAAAACTGTTTTTT. Translated: CASSFGDRDGEKLFF.

This clonotype was detected ten times or more. The J gene is TRBJ2-1, the V gene TRBV12-3 or TRBV12-4, with TRBD2 matching over 9 bases. The CDR3 extends over 16 amino acids. Unmatched junction bases numbered 9, after V lost 7 bases and J lost 2 bases. The CDR3 region has the DNA TGTGCCAGCACCAAAGCCTTAGCGGGAGCCTACAATGAGCAGTTCTTC. It encodes CASTKALAGAYNEQFF.

This clonotype was recorded a few times. CDR3 in DNA: TGTGCCACCAGTAGGGGACTAGCGGGGAGGTACAATGAGCAGTTCTTC. Protein sequence: CATSRGLAGRYNEQFF. The rearrangement joins TRBV24-1 to TRBJ2-1; 13 nucleotides match TRBD2. Germline trimming cut 6 bases from V and 4 bases from J; bases unmatched to any gene: 5. CDR3 size: 16 residues. Looked up from germline, CDR1 is KGHDR and CDR2 is SFDVKD.

This clonotype has only a few counts. The chain is built from TRBV6-5 and TRBJ2-1, with 10 bases identical to TRBD2. CDR1 is MNHEY and CDR2 is SVGAGI in the germline V gene. CDR3 size: 17 residues. V lost 4 bases to trimming and J lost 4 bases; unmatched junction nucleotides: 10. Written as DNA, the CDR3 is TGTGCCAGCAGTTTCGCCCTAACTAGCGGGAAATACAATGAGCAGTTCTTC. This codes for CASSFALTSGKYNEQFF.

This clonotype has a handful of counts. V is TRBV20-1 and J is TRBJ2-6, with 8 bases fitting TRBD1. J was trimmed by 2 bases and V by 5 bases; bases with no gene match: 2. This CDR3 has 14 residues. The germline V gene has CDR1 DFQATT and CDR2 SNEGSKA (reference sequence). The DNA for the CDR3 is TGCAGTGCTTCGGACAGGGCTGGGGCCAACGTCCTGACTTTC. Residues: CSASDRAGANVLTF.

This clonotype was observed a handful of times. The chain uses TRBV25-1 and TRBJ1-2; maybe TRBD1 (5 bases). V was trimmed by 10 bases and J by 5 bases, leaving 20 bases between them. CDR3 length equals 14 residues. The V gene's germline CDR1 is MGHDK and CDR2 SYGVNS. DNA for the CDR3: TGTGCCACGGGGGGATTAGGACAAGATTATGGCTACACCTTC. Amino acid sequence: CATGGLGQDYGYTF.

This clonotype was seen only a few times. The chain is built from TRBV5-6 and TRBJ1-1, with TRBD1 as a possible D gene (6 bases). This CDR3 is 16 amino acids long. V dropped 1 base and J dropped 7 bases, with 20 bases sitting between them. Germline V gene data show CDR1 as SGHDT and CDR2 as YYEEEE. CDR3 DNA: TGTGCCAGCAGCTTGTTCTTTTCGGGTCTAGGGGGTGAAGCTTTCTTT. Translation gives CASSLFFSGLGGEAFF.